This T cell receptor (beta chain) was identified during a study of T cell changes during pregnancy in multiple sclerosis. The data were produced by immunoSEQ multiplex PCR, yet TCRdb's version contains in-frame clones alone and is incomplete. The table includes some 48,000 clones, approximately 95% detected once. Germline CDR1 MNHEY, CDR2 SMNVEV (reference sequence). The V end was cut by 10 bases, the J end by 2 bases, with 21 bases between. CDR3 size: 16 residues. The specimen comprised CD8+ T cells from peripheral blood mononuclear cells, sampled in the first trimester of pregnancy. This TCR came from a female donor with multiple sclerosis, enrolled in a pregnancy study. The chain recombines TRBV27 with TRBJ1-5, with D possibly matching TRBD1 (5 bases). Here the CDR3 DNA reads TGTGCCACCTCTTCTGGCCGGACAAGGGGCAATCAGCCCCAGCATTTT. Translated: CATSSGRTRGNQPQHF.